This T cell receptor (beta chain) was captured in a study of blood T cells in healthy people across ages (dated by TCRdb to the mid-2010s). Background on the whole study: In model experiments, template switching captured roughly one uniquely barcoded TCR beta cDNA molecule for every two T cells. The study measured age-related changes in TCR beta repertoire diversity using deep sequencing normalized with unique cDNA molecular identifiers. Donors of different ages were randomly distributed across sequencing lanes to avoid experimental bias. The donors were divided into four age groups: young (average around 17 years), middle-aged (about 40), aged (about 60) and long-lived (about 79). The study analyzed two additional independent replicas of 1 million unique cDNA reads from the same blood draw for two donors, one aged 18 to 30 and one aged 80 or older. The paper's findings and limits, for the study overall: Because donor CMV infection status was unknown, age-related changes in expanded clonotypes were potentially confounded. As age increased, observed TCR beta diversity per million T cells dropped in a roughly linear way, and a significant reduction was already evident by age 40. There was a strong correlation between observed TCR beta diversity and the percentage of naive T cells measured by flow cytometry. Conclusive comparison of naive and antigen-experienced compartments was prevented by the profiling of bulk unsorted PBMCs. The long-lived group showed more naive CD4+ T cells, fewer expanded clones and increased TCR diversity than the aged group, suggesting age selection. Estimates of total diversity based on one million sequenced T cells were regarded as lower bounds and as underestimates.

Library prep was done by 5' RACE. TCRdb lists the instrument as Illumina HiSeq 2500. The second PCR ran for roughly 7 to 12 cycles and used a J-beta primer mix along with a sample-barcoded 5' primer. A template-switch 5' adaptor carrying 12 random nucleotides introduced a unique molecular identifier onto each TCR beta cDNA molecule. Each sample yielded at least 2.5 million CDR3-containing paired-end reads. First-strand cDNA synthesis was performed from all RNA using the Mint cDNA synthesis kit, with priming by a TRBC-specific oligonucleotide. After uracil-DNA glycosylase treatment, a first 18-cycle PCR used universal primers M1SS and BC2_uni_R on all cDNA. The published analysis was carried out like this. Each sample was normalized by randomly selecting 1 million high-quality reads, each carrying a distinct molecular identifier. Reads sharing molecular identifiers were discarded rather than binned into consensus sequences. MiTCR, with a Q25 quality threshold and the strictest error-elimination algorithm, was used for CDR3 identification, clonotype clustering and error correction. A nonparametric unseen species model with Euler transformation was used to estimate lower-bound total TCR beta diversity. TCRdb reran the public reads through fastp at Q25 and MiXCR, keeping productive beta chains. Each entry is one CDR3 protein sequence, shown with its most common DNA and genes. The V and J calls come from TCRdb's annotation, not from the publication. The sample includes roughly 1,800,000 distinct CDR3 sequences, with around 48% observed a single time. Of the sample, around 2.1% falls within the top ten clones.

For this clonotype: The specificity of this receptor is unknown. Base qualities are not recorded, but no much larger clone differs from it by a single base.

The CDR3 sequence holds 14 residues, the cysteine and phenylalanine included. Only CDR3 DNA remains: 42 bases, in frame from the first base. V was cut back by 2 bases and J by 4 bases, leaving a gap of 11 bases between them. Systemically healthy Caucasian individuals from Russia, some 36 in total and aged roughly 6 to 100 years, were included as donors. Each donor gave about 11 milliliters of peripheral blood, drawn into EDTA-treated Vacutainer tubes. Ficoll-Paque density-gradient centrifugation was used to isolate PBMCs, with at least 7 million per sample. Total RNA, at least 5 micrograms per sample, was extracted from PBMCs with Trizol reagent. For every donor, an aliquot of PBMCs went through flow cytometry to measure the percentages of naive CD45RAhigh/CD27high T cells.

The source material was blood. The receptor's source is a woman aged 40 to 50 in good health. The chain employs TRBV12-3 or TRBV12-4 and TRBJ1-2; the D region possibly corresponds to TRBD1 (6 bases align). The nucleotide sequence reads as follows: TGTGCCAGCAGTTTAAGGGACACCAGCTATGGCTACACCTTC. It encodes CASSLRDTSYGYTF.